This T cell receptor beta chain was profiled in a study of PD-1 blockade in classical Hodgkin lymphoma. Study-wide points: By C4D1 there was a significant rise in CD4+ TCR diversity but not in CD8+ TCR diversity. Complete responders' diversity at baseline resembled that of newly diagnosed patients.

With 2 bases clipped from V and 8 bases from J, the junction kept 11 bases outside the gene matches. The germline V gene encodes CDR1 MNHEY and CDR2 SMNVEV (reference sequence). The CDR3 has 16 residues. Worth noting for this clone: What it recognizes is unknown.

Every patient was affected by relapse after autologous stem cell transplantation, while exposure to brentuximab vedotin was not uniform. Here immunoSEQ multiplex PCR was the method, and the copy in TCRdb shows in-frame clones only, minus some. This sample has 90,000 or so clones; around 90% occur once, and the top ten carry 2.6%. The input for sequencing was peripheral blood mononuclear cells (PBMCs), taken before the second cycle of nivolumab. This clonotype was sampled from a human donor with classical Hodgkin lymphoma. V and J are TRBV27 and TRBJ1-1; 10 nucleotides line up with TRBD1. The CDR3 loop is CASSLIGTGALWEAFF. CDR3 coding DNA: TGTGCCAGCAGTTTAATCGGGACAGGGGCCTTATGGGAAGCTTTCTTT.